This TCR beta chain was recorded in a study of neurological immune-mediated disorders. With 0 bases removed from V and 5 bases from J, the gap between germline ends came to 19 bases. This CDR3 is built from 17 residues. Germline CDR1 is MNHEY and CDR2 is SVGAGI. Healthy control participants comprised blood bank volunteers in Maryland, USA. Unsorted libraries were prepared from 2 million PBMCs held at -80 C. For this clonotype: Its specificity is not known. A much larger clone lies a single base off, so this may be a read error.

Study findings and constraints: None of the CDR3 amino acid sequences of expanded clones recurred across subjects, suggesting private repertoires in all groups.

The cDNA was produced through 5'RACE with 10-nucleotide random UMIs. TCRdb processed the 5' RACE reads anew with MiXCR; each CDR3 protein has one entry. Of 75,000 to 90,000 distinct CDR3 sequences listed, 10% to 13% were seen once; the top ten hold 1.8%. This receptor was identified in a man between 35 and 55 years old in good health. Sequencing used PBMCs. The chain links TRBV6-5 to TRBJ2-5; maybe TRBD2 (7 bases). CDR3 DNA sequence: TGTGCCAGCAGTTACTCGGGGGGGCCTACGGTACTGGAGACCCAGTACTTC. This sequence encodes CASSYSGGPTVLETQYF.